The 27 T cell receptor beta chains below all came from one sample that was sequenced in a study of blood T cell repertoires in COVID-19. Measured with immunoSEQ multiplex PCR; TCRdb has only the in-frame clones, and not every one. The table lists over 200,000 clones, around 89% of them singletons. The sample taken for sequencing was peripheral blood. These receptors all stem from a woman between 40 and 55 years old who had recovered from COVID-19.

The V call is TRBV19, the J call TRBJ2-3; the D is unclear. CDR3 length equals 12 residues. Looked up from germline, CDR1 is LNHDA and CDR2 is SQIVND (reference sequence). Trimming removed 3 bases from V and 4 bases from J, with 5 bases in between. As DNA, the CDR3 is TGTGCCAGTAGTATTGCGGCAGATACGCAGTATTTT. Protein: CASSIAADTQYF.

The V gene is TRBV6-5, the J gene TRBJ2-3, with a weak D call TRBD2 (5 bases). The CDR3 loop spans 14 amino acids. Between the trimmed V and J ends, which lost 7 bases and 1 base, there was a span of 12 bases. From germline, CDR1 is MNHEY and CDR2 SVGAGI. The DNA of the CDR3 is TGTGCCAGCACGGTGCCCGGGGGCACAGATACGCAGTATTTT. Its translation: CASTVPGGTDTQYF.

This clone was counted a few times. This chain links TRBV30 with TRBJ2-3, with 8 bases fitting TRBD2. Trimming took 8 bases from V and 4 from J; bases not matched to a gene: 11. CDR1 and CDR2 (germline): GTSNPN, SVGIG (reference sequence). CDR3 length: 14 amino acids. DNA of the CDR3: TGTGCCGGGGGGGGCGGGAGGTTTTCAGATACGCAGTATTTT. Protein sequence: CAGGGGRFSDTQYF.

V and J are TRBV5-1 and TRBJ1-1; D possibly corresponds to TRBD1 (5 bases). The germline V and J ends were trimmed by 0 bases and 0 bases, with 15 bases remaining between them. This CDR3 comprises 17 residues. The germline gives CDR1 SGHRS, CDR2 YFSETQ. In DNA, the CDR3 is TGCGCCAGCAGCTTGGTCGGCGGGGGGTACATGAACACTGAAGCTTTCTTT. Translating gives CASSLVGGGYMNTEAFF.

This clone was counted once. V and J are TRBV10-2 and TRBJ2-7; 9 bases align to TRBD2. The trim removed 2 bases at V and 3 bases at J, leaving 8 bases unmatched. Germline loops: CDR1 WSHSY, CDR2 SAAADI. CDR3 length equals 16 residues. The CDR3 nucleotides read TGCGCCAGCAGTGAGGGGCCTAGCGGGATAAACTACGAGCAGTACGTC. Protein product: CASSEGPSGINYEQYV.

The chain carries TRBV5-1 and TRBJ1-1; 8 bases match TRBD1. This CDR3 is 15 amino acids long. Trimming cost V 4 bases and J 0 bases; bases outside gene matches: 5. Per germline, CDR1 SGHRS and CDR2 YFSETQ. CDR3 sequence reads: CASSPGTGVNTEAFF. Written as DNA, the CDR3 is TGCGCCAGCAGCCCCGGGACAGGTGTGAACACTGAAGCTTTCTTT.

The chain joins TRBV15 to TRBJ2-7, with a weak D call TRBD2 (6 bases). Trimming took 5 bases from V and 6 from J, leaving 14 bases between them. The CDR3 is made up of 13 amino acids. Germline CDR1 LNHNV, CDR2 YYDKDF (reference sequence). Here the CDR3 reads CATSYHRRGEQYF. CDR3 bases: TGTGCCACCAGCTACCACAGGCGGGGCGAGCAGTACTTC.

J is TRBJ2-7 and V is TRBV6-1; 7 bases are a match to TRBD2. J was trimmed by 9 bases and V by 0 bases; bases with no gene match: 14. CDR3 length equals 16 residues. The germline V gene encodes CDR1 MNHNS and CDR2 SASEGT. The chain's CDR3 is CASSEAWSGIPGGQYV. The CDR3 DNA reads as TGTGCCAGCAGTGAAGCGTGGAGCGGGATCCCGGGTGGGCAGTACGTC.

This clone has a handful of counts. The V and J genes are TRBV6-2 or TRBV6-3 and TRBJ2-7, with D perhaps matching TRBD2 (6 bases). V lost 3 bases to trimming and J lost 3 bases, with 15 bases between them. CDR3 length equals 15 residues. The germline V gene has CDR1 MNHEY and CDR2 SVGEGT. The CDR3 DNA follows: TGTGCCAGCAGTTATGGGATTAGCGGCAGCTACGAGCAGTACTTC. Its translation is CASSYGISGSYEQYF.

The rearrangement joins TRBV5-1 to TRBJ2-7; 8 positions match TRBD1. Per the germline V gene, CDR1 is SGHRS and CDR2 is YFSETQ. Losses at the gene ends were 0 bases for V and 3 bases for J; bases not matched to a gene: 5. This CDR3 region has 15 residues. The CDR3 region has the DNA TGCGCCAGCAGCTTGGGGGGACAGGCCCGCTACGAGCAGTACTTC. Translated, it gives CASSLGGQARYEQYF.

The chain recombines TRBV6-5 with TRBJ1-1; tentatively, D is TRBD1 (6 bases). Germline lookup yields CDR1 MNHEY and CDR2 SVGAGI. V lost 0 bases and J 3 bases, leaving 11 bases between the germline ends. This CDR3 has 15 amino acids. The CDR3 nucleotides are TGTGCCAGCAGTTACTCGGCAGGGGCGGACACTGAAGCTTTCTTT. This gives the protein CASSYSAGADTEAFF.

As regards this clone: The junction does not match germline at one end; this may be a read error. The V call is TRBV5-1, the J call TRBJ2-1; the D gene is possibly TRBD2 (6 bases). The length of the CDR3 is 14 residues. Germline V gives CDR1 SGHRS, CDR2 YFSETQ. The CDR3, as DNA: TGCGCCAGCAGCCCCCGCCATTCCCGGGACGGAGGGGTCTTC. The encoded protein is CASSPRHSRDGGVF.

The chain is built from TRBV7-2 and TRBJ2-7; possibly TRBD2 for D (5 bases). This CDR3 spans 14 amino acids. The ends were cut back, 5 bases at V and 0 bases at J, with 11 bases in the middle. Germline-derived CDR1 and CDR2 are SGHTA and FQGNSA. The CDR3 spells CASSHPRGSYEQYF. CDR3 DNA sequence: TGTGCCAGCAGCCACCCCCGGGGCTCCTACGAGCAGTACTTC.

The chain links TRBV11-3 to TRBJ1-1, with TRBD1 matching 8 bases. The length of the CDR3 is 15 residues. Trimming took 5 bases from V and 0 from J; bases not matched to a gene: 5. Germline lookup yields CDR1 SGHNT and CDR2 YENEEA. As DNA, the CDR3 is TGTGCCAGCAGCCAGCGACAGGGGTTGAACACTGAAGCTTTCTTT. It translates to CASSQRQGLNTEAFF. The complete variable domain, with remaining parts taken from reference TRBV11-3 and TRBJ1-1, reads EAGVVQSPRYKIIEKKQPVAFWCNPISGHNTLYWYLQNLGQGPELLIRYENEEAVDDSQLPKDRFSAERLKGVDSTLKIQPAELGDSAVYLCASSQRQGLNTEAFFGQGTRLTVV.

The chain couples TRBV30 to TRBJ2-2, with D uncertain. Trimming stripped 0 bases from V and 0 bases from J, with 8 bases between. Germline assignment: CDR1 GTSNPN and CDR2 SVGIG (reference sequence). This CDR3 contains 15 residues. CDR3 sequence: CAWSVGLANTGELFF. The CDR3 region has the DNA TGTGCCTGGAGTGTTGGTCTAGCGAACACCGGGGAGCTGTTTTTT.

This chain connects TRBV4-2 to TRBJ1-6; TRBD1 might be the D (6 bases). The V gene lost 1 base and the J gene lost 6 bases, with 16 bases spanning the gap. The germline V gene has CDR1 LGHNA and CDR2 YNFKEQ. This CDR3 spans 17 amino acids. The CDR3 protein is CASSQGDGGPSNSPLHF. CDR3 in DNA: TGTGCCAGCAGCCAAGGGGATGGGGGCCCGTCTAATTCACCCCTCCACTTT.

The J gene is TRBJ2-2, the V gene TRBV10-3, with a possible D match to TRBD1 (5 bases). The germline V gene encodes CDR1 ENHRY and CDR2 SYGVKD. CDR3 length equals 16 residues. V lost 2 bases to trimming and J lost 2 bases, with 12 bases between them. CDR3: CAISETGPGNTGELFF. CDR3 sequence (DNA): TGTGCCATCAGTGAGACAGGACCCGGAAACACCGGGGAGCTGTTTTTT.

V is TRBV4-3 and J is TRBJ2-7, with a possible D match to TRBD2 (5 bases). The CDR3 contains 15 residues. The germline V and J ends were trimmed by 0 bases and 3 bases, with 12 bases remaining between them. The germline gives CDR1 LGHNA, CDR2 YSLEER. As DNA, the CDR3 is TGCGCCAGCAGCCAAGATTGGGCCCGGGGCTACGAGCAGTACTTC. Translation: CASSQDWARGYEQYF.

The chain has TRBV6-2 or TRBV6-3 and TRBJ2-7, with D maybe TRBD2 (6 bases). CDR3 length equals 15 residues. From germline, CDR1 is MNHEY and CDR2 SVGEGT. The V end was cut by 7 bases, the J end by 4 bases, with 20 bases between. CDR3: CASIPGRLGRYEQYF. CDR3 nucleotides: TGTGCCAGCATCCCCGGCCGACTAGGCCGGTACGAGCAGTACTTC.

This clone was seen once. The chain couples TRBV6-4 to TRBJ1-1, with 8 positions matching TRBD1. The trim removed 4 bases at V and 3 bases at J, leaving 1 base unmatched. This CDR3 region has 13 residues. The germline V gene encodes CDR1 MRHNA and CDR2 SNTAGT. CDR3 bases: TGTGCCAGCAGTGCGGACAGGGACACTGAAGCTTTCTTT. This codes for CASSADRDTEAFF.

J is TRBJ1-5 and V is TRBV19; TRBD1 agrees at 8 bases. Germline values: CDR1 LNHDA, CDR2 SQIVND (reference sequence). The CDR3 contains 17 residues. V gave up 7 bases and J gave up 4 bases; unmatched junction bases: 15. The chain's CDR3 is CASNSGQATIKNQPQHF. DNA of the CDR3: TGTGCCAGTAATTCGGGACAGGCGACCATTAAAAATCAGCCCCAGCATTTT.

The rearrangement joins TRBV6-2 or TRBV6-3 to TRBJ2-2, with 8 bases identical to TRBD2. Looked up from germline, CDR1 is MNHEY and CDR2 is SVGEGT. The CDR3 is 18 amino acids. The V segment lost 1 base and the J segment 0 bases; nucleotides outside the gene matches: 7. For the CDR3, the DNA is TGTGCCAGCAGTTACTTGGGGTTCGGGGGGGCGAACACCGGGGAGCTGTTTTTT. Translation gives CASSYLGFGGANTGELFF.

The V and J genes are TRBV6-5 and TRBJ1-1, with no clear D. Germline V gives CDR1 MNHEY, CDR2 SVGAGI. CDR3 length: 14 residues. V was shortened by 2 bases and J by 1 base, with 8 bases between the two germline ends. The CDR3, as DNA: TGTGCCAGCAGTTACGGGCACAAGAACACTGAAGCTTTCTTT. Translating gives CASSYGHKNTEAFF.

The chain employs TRBV10-3 and TRBJ2-1; TRBD2 matches at 14 bases. Losses at the gene ends were 8 bases for V and 8 bases for J; bases not matched to a gene: 5. This CDR3 spans 14 amino acids. In germline, CDR1 is ENHRY, CDR2 SYGVKD. The CDR3 loop reads CAIRPGLAGDEQFF. In DNA form, the CDR3 reads TGTGCCATCCGCCCGGGACTAGCGGGGGATGAGCAGTTCTTC.

V is TRBV11-3 and J is TRBJ2-3; weak D call: TRBD2 (6 bases). The CDR3 has 15 amino acids. In germline, CDR1 is SGHNT, CDR2 YENEEA. The V and J ends lost 1 base and 2 bases respectively, with 10 bases between them. The CDR3 loop is CASSLGTSPTDTQYF. CDR3 sequence (DNA): TGTGCCAGCAGCTTAGGAACTAGCCCCACAGATACGCAGTATTTT. The variable domain in full, completed from reference TRBV11-3 and TRBJ2-3, reads EAGVVQSPRYKIIEKKQPVAFWCNPISGHNTLYWYLQNLGQGPELLIRYENEEAVDDSQLPKDRFSAERLKGVDSTLKIQPAELGDSAVYLCASSLGTSPTDTQYFGPGTRLTVL.

The chain employs TRBV7-8 and TRBJ2-1; tentative D call: TRBD2 (6 bases). From germline, CDR1 is SGHVS and CDR2 FQNEAQ. The CDR3 is made up of 18 amino acids. Trimming cost V 0 bases and J 6 bases, with 21 bases left between them. CDR3 loop: CASSLARGGTGWGNEQFF. The CDR3 coding sequence is TGTGCCAGCAGCTTAGCGCGGGGAGGAACAGGTTGGGGCAATGAGCAGTTCTTC.

J is TRBJ1-1 and V is TRBV12-3 or TRBV12-4; D not certain. CDR3 length equals 9 residues. The V end was cut by 5 bases, the J end by 11 bases, with 6 bases between. As DNA, the CDR3 is TGTGCCAGCAGTAGAGGCGCTTTCTTT. Amino acid sequence: CASSRGAFF.